This T cell receptor beta chain was sequenced in a study of post-analysis software for immune sequencing data (dated by TCRdb to 2013 to 2016). Study-level background: Relapsing-remitting, secondary progressive and progressive-relapsing multiple sclerosis were recorded as disease courses, and subtype annotation was lacking for some patients. The patient repertoires were set against eleven to twelve previously published healthy control repertoires from donors whose ages ranged from roughly 6 to 27 years. A subset of samples was prepared in parallel using single-end sample barcoding, then pooled and co-amplified after Illumina adapter ligation.

Receptors were amplified or captured by PCR. The sequencer was an Illumina HiSeq 2500. To reduce PCR and sequencing biases, unique molecular identifiers were incorporated into the TCR beta cDNA libraries. Around 500,000 cDNA molecules were obtained for every 1 to 10 million input T cells, so each molecule roughly corresponded to one T cell. The patient libraries were prepared and sequenced using the same protocol as the earlier healthy control dataset. Samples belonging to the same batch were prepared together, multiplexed and sequenced on a shared HiSeq lane. The authors processed their data as follows. MIGEC handled the raw barcoded reads, throwing out single-read molecular identifier groups before consensus assembly and CDR3 extraction. Clonotype tables were post-analysed with VDJtools, and diversity was normalized by down-sampling all datasets to the smallest sample size. In repertoire overlap clustering, CDR3 amino acid sequences, but not nucleotide sequences, were matched to correct batch-related cross-sample contamination. TCRdb handled the public reads itself, with Q25 trimming in fastp and clone calling in MiXCR, and kept productive beta chains. Rows merge per CDR3 protein into single entries with the most common DNA and genes. For this entry, the V and J calls and clone size follow TCRdb and not the study's own pipeline. The sample records fewer than 850,000 distinct CDR3 sequences, just under 30% of which are singletons. The ten top clones hold approximately 0.55% of the sample.

To demonstrate the VDJtools post-analysis software, TCR beta repertoires were profiled from the peripheral blood of more than 10 young patients with multiple sclerosis. The patients with multiple sclerosis were children and adolescents between about 6 and 15 years of age. Spanning cysteine to phenylalanine, the CDR3 consists of 12 amino acids. The entry retains the CDR3 DNA only, 36 bases that are in frame from base 1. V lost 1 base and J lost 4 bases; the stretch between them is 4 bases long. CDR1 and CDR2, looked up from the germline V gene (reference sequence), are LNHDA and SQIVND. The research as a whole found: Significantly higher frequencies in patients than in controls were found for roughly five TRBV segments, including TRBV5-6, TRBV5-1 and TRBV20-1. Significantly lower normalized Chao1 diversity was found in multiple sclerosis patients than in controls, suggesting substantial peripheral T-cell clonal expansion. The multiple sclerosis patient group was slightly younger than the control group. When samples were clustered directly using the F measure, samples prepared in the same batch co-clustered strongly, which prompted a batch-effect correction.

A few counts support this clonotype. Its binding antigen is unknown. Per-base qualities were not stored, and no clone one base away is much larger. The chain joins TRBV19 to TRBJ1-1, with the D segment identity uncertain. This clonotype was obtained from a girl under 18 with multiple sclerosis. Sequencing used blood. The CDR3 sequence is CASSIAGTEAFF. The sequenced DNA is TGTGCCAGTAGTATAGCTGGCACTGAAGCTTTCTTT.